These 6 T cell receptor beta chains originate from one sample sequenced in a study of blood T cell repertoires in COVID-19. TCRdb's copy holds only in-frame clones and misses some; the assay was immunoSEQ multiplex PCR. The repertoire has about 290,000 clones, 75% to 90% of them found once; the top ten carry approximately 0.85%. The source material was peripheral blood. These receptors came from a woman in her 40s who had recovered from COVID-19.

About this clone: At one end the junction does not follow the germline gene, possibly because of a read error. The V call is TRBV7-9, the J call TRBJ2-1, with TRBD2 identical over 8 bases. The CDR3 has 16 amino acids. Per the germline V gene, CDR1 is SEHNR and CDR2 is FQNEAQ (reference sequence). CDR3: CASSVAVSGRYNEQFF. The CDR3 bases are TGTGCCAGCAGCGTAGCCGTCAGCGGGAGATACAATGAGCAGTTCTTC.

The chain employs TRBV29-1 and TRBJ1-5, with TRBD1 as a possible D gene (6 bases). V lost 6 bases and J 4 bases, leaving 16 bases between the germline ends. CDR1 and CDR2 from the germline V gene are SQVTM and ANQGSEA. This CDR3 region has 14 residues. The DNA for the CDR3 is TGCAGCGTCTCATCAGGGGATGGTAATCAGCCCCAGCATTTT. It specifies CSVSSGDGNQPQHF.

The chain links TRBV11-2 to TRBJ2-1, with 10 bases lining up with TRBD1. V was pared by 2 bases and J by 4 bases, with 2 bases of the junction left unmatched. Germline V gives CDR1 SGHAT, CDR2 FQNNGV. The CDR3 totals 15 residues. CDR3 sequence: CASSLRTGGYNEQFF. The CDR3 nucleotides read TGTGCCAGCAGCTTAAGGACAGGGGGATACAATGAGCAGTTCTTC.

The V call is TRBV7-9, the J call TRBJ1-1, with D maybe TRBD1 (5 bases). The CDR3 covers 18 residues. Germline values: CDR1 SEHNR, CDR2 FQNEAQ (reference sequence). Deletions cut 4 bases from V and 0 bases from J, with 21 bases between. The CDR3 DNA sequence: TGTGCCAGCAGCTCGACCCTTTCCCAGGGAGGAATGAACACTGAAGCTTTCTTT. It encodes CASSSTLSQGGMNTEAFF.

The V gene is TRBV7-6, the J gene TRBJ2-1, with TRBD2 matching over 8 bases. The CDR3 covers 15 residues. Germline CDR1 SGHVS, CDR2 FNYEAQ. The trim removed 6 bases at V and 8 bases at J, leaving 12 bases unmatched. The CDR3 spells CASSSSSGSVHEQFF. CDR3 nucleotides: TGTGCCAGCAGTTCCAGCAGCGGGAGTGTCCATGAGCAGTTCTTC.

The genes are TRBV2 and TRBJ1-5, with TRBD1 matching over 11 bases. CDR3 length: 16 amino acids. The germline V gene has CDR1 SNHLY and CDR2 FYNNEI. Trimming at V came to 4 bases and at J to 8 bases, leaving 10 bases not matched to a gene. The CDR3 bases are TGTGCCAGCAGTGCCGAAAAGAGGACAGGGGGCAAGCCCCAGCATTTT. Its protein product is CASSAEKRTGGKPQHF.